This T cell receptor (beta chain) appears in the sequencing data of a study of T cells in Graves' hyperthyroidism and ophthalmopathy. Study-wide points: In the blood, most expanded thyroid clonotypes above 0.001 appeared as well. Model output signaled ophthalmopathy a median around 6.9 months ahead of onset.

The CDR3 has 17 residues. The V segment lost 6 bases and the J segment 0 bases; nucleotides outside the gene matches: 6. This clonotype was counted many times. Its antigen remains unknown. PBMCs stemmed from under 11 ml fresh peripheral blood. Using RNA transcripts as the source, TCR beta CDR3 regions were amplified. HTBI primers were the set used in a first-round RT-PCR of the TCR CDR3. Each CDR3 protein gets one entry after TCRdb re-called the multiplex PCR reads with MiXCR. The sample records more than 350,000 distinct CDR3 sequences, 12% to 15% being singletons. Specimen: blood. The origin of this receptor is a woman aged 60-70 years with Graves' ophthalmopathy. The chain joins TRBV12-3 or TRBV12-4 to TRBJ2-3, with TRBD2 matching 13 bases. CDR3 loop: CASRSTSGRTSTDTQYF. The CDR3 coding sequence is TGTGCCAGCAGGTCGACTAGCGGGAGGACTAGCACAGATACGCAGTATTTT.